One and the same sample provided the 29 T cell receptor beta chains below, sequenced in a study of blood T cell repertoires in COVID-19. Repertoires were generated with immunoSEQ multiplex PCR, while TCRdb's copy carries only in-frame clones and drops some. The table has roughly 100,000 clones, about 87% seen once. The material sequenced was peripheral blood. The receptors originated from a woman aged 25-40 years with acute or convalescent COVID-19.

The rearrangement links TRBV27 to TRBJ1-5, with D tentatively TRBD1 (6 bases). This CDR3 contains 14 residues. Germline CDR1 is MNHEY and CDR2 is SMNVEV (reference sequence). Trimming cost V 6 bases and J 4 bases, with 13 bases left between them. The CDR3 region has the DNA TGTGCCAGCAGCTCCCAGGGGTGGAATCAGCCCCAGCATTTT. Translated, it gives CASSSQGWNQPQHF.

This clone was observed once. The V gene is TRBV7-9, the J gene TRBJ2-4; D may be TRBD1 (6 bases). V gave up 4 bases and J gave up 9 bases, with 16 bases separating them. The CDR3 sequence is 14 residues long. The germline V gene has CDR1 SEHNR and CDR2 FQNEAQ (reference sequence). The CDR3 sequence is CASSSGTLPAIQYF. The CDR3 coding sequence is TGTGCCAGCAGCTCCGGGACACTCCCAGCCATTCAGTACTTC.

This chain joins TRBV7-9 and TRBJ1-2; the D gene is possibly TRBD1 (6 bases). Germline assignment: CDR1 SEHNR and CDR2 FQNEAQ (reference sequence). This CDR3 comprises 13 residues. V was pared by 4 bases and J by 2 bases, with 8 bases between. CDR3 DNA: TGTGCCAGCAGCTCTACAGGGAACTATGGCTACACCTTC. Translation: CASSSTGNYGYTF.

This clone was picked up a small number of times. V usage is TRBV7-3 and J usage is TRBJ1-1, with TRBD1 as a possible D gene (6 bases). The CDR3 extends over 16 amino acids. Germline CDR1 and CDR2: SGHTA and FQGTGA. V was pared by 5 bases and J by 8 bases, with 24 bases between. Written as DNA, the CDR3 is TGTGCCAGCAGCCGATCAGGCGGGGGGCCCTTTAGCGAAGCTTTCTTT. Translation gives CASSRSGGGPFSEAFF. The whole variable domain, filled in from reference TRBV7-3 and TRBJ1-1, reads GAGVSQTPSNKVTEKGKYVELRCDPISGHTALYWYRQSLGQGPEFLIYFQGTGAADDSGLPNDRFFAVRPEGSVSTLKIQRTERGDSAVYLCASSRSGGGPFSEAFFGQGTRLTVV.

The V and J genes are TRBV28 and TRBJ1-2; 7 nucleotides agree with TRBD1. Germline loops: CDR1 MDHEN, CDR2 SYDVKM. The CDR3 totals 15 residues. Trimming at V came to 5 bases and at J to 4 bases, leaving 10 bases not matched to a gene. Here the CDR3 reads CASSPLGTDFYGYTF. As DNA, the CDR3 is TGTGCCAGCAGTCCACTGGGGACAGACTTCTATGGCTACACCTTC.

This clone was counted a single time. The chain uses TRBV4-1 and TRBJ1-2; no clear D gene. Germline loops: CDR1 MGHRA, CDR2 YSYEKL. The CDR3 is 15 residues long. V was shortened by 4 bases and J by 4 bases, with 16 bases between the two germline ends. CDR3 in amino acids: CASSLPRTGSYGYTF. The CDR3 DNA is TGCGCCAGCAGCCTTCCCCGGACGGGGAGCTATGGCTACACCTTC.

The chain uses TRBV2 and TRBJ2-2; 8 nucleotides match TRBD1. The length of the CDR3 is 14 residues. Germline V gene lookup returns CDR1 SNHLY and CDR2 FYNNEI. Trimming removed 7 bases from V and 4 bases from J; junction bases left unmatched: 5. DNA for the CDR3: TGTGCCAGCAAGGGACAGGCGACCACCGGGGAGCTGTTTTTT. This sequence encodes CASKGQATTGELFF.

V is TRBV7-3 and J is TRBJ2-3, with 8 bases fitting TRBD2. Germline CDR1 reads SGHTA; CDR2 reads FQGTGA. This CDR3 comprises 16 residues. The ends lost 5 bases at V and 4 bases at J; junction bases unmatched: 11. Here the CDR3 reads CASSLRRAGGADTQYF. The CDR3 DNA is TGTGCCAGCAGCCTACGCCGGGCGGGGGGCGCAGATACGCAGTATTTT.

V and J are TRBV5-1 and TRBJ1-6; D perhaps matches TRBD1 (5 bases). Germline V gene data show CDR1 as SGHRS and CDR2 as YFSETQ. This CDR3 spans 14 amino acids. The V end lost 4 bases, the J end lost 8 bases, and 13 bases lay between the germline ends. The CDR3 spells CASSVGLRDSPLHF. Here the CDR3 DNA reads TGCGCCAGCAGCGTGGGACTCCGGGATTCACCCCTCCACTTT. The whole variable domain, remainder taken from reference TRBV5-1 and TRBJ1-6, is KAGVTQTPRYLIKTRGQQVTLSCSPISGHRSVSWYQQTPGQGLQFLFEYFSETQRNKGNFPGRFSGRQFSNSRSEMNVSTLELGDSALYLCASSVGLRDSPLHFGNGTRLTVT.

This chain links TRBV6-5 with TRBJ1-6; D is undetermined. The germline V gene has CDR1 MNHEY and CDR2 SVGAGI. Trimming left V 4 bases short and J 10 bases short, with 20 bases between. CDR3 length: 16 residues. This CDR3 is CASSSPRTLTKSPLHF. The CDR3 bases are TGTGCCAGCAGTTCCCCCCGGACTCTCACGAAGTCACCCCTCCACTTT.

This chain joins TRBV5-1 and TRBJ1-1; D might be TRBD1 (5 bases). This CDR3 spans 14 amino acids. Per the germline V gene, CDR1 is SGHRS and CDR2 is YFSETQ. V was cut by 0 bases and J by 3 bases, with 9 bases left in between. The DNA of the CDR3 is TGCGCCAGCAGCTTGGTGGGGCTTGACACTGAAGCTTTCTTT. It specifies CASSLVGLDTEAFF.

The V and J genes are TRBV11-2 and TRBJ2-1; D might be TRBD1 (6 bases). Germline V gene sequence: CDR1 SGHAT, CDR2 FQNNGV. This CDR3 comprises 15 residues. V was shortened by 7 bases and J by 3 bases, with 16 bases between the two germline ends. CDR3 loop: CASTGQTPVYNEQFF. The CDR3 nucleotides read TGTGCCAGCACCGGACAGACCCCGGTCTACAATGAGCAGTTCTTC.

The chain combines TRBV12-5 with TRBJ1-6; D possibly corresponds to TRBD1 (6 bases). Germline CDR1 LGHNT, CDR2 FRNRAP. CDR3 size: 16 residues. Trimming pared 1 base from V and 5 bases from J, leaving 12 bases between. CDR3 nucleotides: TGTGCTAGTGGTTTGGACAGGGTGTGGAATAATTCACCCCTCCACTTT. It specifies CASGLDRVWNNSPLHF.

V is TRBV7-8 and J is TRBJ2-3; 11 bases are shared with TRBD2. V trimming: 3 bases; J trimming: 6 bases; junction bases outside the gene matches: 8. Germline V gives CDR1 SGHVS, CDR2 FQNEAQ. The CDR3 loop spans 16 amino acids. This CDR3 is CASSLVSGGAVDTQYF. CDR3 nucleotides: TGTGCCAGCAGCTTGGTTAGCGGGGGGGCTGTGGATACGCAGTATTTT.

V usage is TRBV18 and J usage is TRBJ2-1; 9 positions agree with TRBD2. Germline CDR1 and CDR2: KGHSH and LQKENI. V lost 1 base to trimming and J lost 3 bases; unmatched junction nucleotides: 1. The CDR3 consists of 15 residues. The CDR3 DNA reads TGTGCCAGCTCACCACTGACTAGCGGCTACAATGAGCAGTTCTTC. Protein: CASSPLTSGYNEQFF.

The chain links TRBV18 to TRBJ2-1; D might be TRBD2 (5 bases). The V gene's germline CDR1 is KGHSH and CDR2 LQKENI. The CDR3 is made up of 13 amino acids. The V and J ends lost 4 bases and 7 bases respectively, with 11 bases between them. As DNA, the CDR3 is TGTGCCAGCTCACAAACTAGTGGTAATGAGCAGTTCTTC. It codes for CASSQTSGNEQFF. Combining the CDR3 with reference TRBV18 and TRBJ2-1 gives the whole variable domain NAGVMQNPRHLVRRRGQEARLRCSPMKGHSHVYWYRQLPEEGLKFMVYLQKENIIDESGMPKERFSAEFPKEGPSILRIQQVVRGDSAAYFCASSQTSGNEQFFGPGTRLTVL.

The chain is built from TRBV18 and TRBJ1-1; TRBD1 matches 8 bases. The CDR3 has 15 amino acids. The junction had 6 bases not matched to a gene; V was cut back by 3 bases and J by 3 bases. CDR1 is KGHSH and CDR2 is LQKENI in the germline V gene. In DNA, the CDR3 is TGTGCCAGCTCACCCGCGGACAGGGAGTACACTGAAGCTTTCTTT. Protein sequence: CASSPADREYTEAFF.

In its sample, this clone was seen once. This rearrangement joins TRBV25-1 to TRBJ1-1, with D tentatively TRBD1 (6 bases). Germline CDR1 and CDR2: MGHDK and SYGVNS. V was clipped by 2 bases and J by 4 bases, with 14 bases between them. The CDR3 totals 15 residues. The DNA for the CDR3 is TGTGCCAGCAGTGAAGGGGGGGCCCCCAGCACTGAAGCTTTCTTT. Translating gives CASSEGGAPSTEAFF.

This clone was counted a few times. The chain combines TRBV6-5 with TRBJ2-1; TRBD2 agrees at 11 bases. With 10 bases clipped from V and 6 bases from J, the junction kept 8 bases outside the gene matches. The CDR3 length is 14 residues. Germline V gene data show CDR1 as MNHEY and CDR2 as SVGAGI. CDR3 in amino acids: CATVETSGTNEQFF. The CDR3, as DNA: TGTGCCACCGTAGAGACTAGCGGGACCAATGAGCAGTTCTTC.

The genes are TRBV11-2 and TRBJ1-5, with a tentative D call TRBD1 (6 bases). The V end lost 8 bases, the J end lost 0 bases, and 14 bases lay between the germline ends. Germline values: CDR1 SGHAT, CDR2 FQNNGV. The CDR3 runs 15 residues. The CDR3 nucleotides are TGTGCCAGCTGCCCCGGGACATGTAGCAATCAGCCCCAGCATTTT. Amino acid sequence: CASCPGTCSNQPQHF.

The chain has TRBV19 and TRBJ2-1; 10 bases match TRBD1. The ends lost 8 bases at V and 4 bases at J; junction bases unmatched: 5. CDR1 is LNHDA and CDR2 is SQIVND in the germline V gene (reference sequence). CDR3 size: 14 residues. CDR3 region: CASGDRGVYNEQFF. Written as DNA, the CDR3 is TGTGCCAGTGGGGACAGGGGAGTATACAATGAGCAGTTCTTC. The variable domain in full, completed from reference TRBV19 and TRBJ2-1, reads DGGITQSPKYLFRKEGQNVTLSCEQNLNHDAMYWYRQDPGQGLRLIYYSQIVNDFQKGDIAEGYSVSREKKESFPLTVTSAQKNPTAFYLCASGDRGVYNEQFFGPGTRLTVL.

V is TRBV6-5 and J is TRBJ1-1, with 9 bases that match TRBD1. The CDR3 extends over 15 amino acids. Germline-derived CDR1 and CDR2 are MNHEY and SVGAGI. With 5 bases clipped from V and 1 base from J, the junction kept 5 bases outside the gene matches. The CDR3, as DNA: TGTGCCAGCAGTCCCTTGGGACAGGGGAACACTGAAGCTTTCTTT. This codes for CASSPLGQGNTEAFF.

The CDR3 DNA is TGCGCCAGCAGCTGGAGGGGGCAGGGGAATTTTGACGAGCAGTACTTC. Its protein product is CASSWRGQGNFDEQYF. The rearrangement joins TRBV5-1 to TRBJ2-7, with D perhaps matching TRBD1 (7 bases). Trimming took off 3 bases at V and 5 bases at J, with 21 bases between the two ends. Germline assignment: CDR1 SGHRS and CDR2 YFSETQ. CDR3 size: 16 residues.

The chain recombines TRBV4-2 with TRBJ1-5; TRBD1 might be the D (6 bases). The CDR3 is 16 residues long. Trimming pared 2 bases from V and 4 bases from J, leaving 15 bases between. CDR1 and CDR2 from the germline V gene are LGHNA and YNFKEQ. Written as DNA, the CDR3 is TGTGCCAGCAGCCAATTAACCGACGGGACAAATCAGCCCCAGCATTTT. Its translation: CASSQLTDGTNQPQHF.

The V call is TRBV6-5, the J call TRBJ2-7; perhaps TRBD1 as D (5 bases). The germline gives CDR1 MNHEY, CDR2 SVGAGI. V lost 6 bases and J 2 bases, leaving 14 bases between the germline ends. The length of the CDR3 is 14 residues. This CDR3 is CASSRVQGTYEQYF. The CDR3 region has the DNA TGTGCCAGCAGCCGGGTCCAGGGAACCTACGAGCAGTACTTC.

The CDR3 loop reads CASSPGGSTEAFF. DNA for the CDR3: TGTGCCAGCAGCCCGGGGGGAAGCACTGAAGCTTTCTTT. V is TRBV7-9 and J is TRBJ1-1; D perhaps matches TRBD1 (5 bases). Trimming cost V 5 bases and J 4 bases, with 11 bases left between them. Germline assignment: CDR1 SEHNR and CDR2 FQNEAQ (reference sequence). The CDR3 length is 13 residues. Full variable domain (missing parts from reference TRBV7-9 and TRBJ1-1): DTGVSQNPRHKITKRGQNVTFRCDPISEHNRLYWYRQTLGQGPEFLTYFQNEAQLEKSRLLSDRFSAERPKGSFSTLEIQRTEQGDSAMYLCASSPGGSTEAFFGQGTRLTVV.

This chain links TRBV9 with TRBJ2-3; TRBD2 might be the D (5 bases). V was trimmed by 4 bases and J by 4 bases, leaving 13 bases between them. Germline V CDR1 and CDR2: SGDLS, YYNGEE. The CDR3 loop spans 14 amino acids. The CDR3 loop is CASSSRQEADTQYF. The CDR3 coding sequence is TGTGCCAGCAGCTCCCGTCAGGAGGCAGATACGCAGTATTTT.

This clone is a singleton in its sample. CDR3 loop: CASSLGQGNSPLHF. As DNA, the CDR3 is TGCGCCAGCAGCCTGGGACAGGGGAATTCACCCCTCCACTTT. V and J are TRBV4-1 and TRBJ1-6, with 10 bases identical to TRBD1. The junction had 1 base not matched to a gene; V was cut back by 4 bases and J by 7 bases. CDR1 is MGHRA and CDR2 is YSYEKL in the germline V gene. This CDR3 has 14 amino acids.

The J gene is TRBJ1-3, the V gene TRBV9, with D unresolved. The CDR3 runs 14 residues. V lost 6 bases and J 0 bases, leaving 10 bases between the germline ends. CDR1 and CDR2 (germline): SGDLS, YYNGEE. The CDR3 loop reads CASTPGSSGNTIYF. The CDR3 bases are TGTGCCAGCACCCCGGGATCCTCTGGAAACACCATATATTTT. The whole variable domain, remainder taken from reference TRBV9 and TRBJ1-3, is DSGVTQTPKHLITATGQRVTLRCSPRSGDLSVYWYQQSLDQGLQFLIQYYNGEERAKGNILERFSAQQFPDLHSELNLSSLELGDSALYFCASTPGSSGNTIYFGEGSWLTVV.